This T cell receptor beta chain was observed in a study of blood T cell repertoires in COVID-19. The overall study: The United States, Italy and Spain were the sources of the acute and convalescent COVID-19 samples.

Measured with immunoSEQ multiplex PCR; TCRdb has only the in-frame clones, and not every one. The sample carries around 54,000 clones, 81% recorded once. Per the germline V gene, CDR1 is MNHEY and CDR2 is SVGAGI. The CDR3 contains 14 residues. The V and J ends lost 7 bases and 4 bases, in that order; junction bases with no gene match: 7. This TCR was recovered from a woman aged 60-75 years with acute or convalescent COVID-19. The chain recombines TRBV6-5 with TRBJ2-1; 7 bases are shared with TRBD1. The specimen sequenced was peripheral blood. CDR3 residues: CASMKTGSYNEQFF. For the CDR3, the DNA is TGTGCCAGCATGAAGACAGGGTCTTACAATGAGCAGTTCTTC.